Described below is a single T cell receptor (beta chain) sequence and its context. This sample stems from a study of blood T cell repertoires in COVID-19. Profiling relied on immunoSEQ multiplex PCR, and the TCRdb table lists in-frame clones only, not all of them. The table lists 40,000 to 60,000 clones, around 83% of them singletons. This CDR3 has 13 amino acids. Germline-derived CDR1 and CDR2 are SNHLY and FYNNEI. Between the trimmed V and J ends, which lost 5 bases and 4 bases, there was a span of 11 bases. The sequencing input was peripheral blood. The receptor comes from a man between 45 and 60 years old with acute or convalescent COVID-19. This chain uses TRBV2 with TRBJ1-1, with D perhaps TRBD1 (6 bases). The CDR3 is CASSPRGGTEAFF. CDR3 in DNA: TGTGCCAGCAGTCCTAGGGGGGGCACTGAAGCTTTCTTT.